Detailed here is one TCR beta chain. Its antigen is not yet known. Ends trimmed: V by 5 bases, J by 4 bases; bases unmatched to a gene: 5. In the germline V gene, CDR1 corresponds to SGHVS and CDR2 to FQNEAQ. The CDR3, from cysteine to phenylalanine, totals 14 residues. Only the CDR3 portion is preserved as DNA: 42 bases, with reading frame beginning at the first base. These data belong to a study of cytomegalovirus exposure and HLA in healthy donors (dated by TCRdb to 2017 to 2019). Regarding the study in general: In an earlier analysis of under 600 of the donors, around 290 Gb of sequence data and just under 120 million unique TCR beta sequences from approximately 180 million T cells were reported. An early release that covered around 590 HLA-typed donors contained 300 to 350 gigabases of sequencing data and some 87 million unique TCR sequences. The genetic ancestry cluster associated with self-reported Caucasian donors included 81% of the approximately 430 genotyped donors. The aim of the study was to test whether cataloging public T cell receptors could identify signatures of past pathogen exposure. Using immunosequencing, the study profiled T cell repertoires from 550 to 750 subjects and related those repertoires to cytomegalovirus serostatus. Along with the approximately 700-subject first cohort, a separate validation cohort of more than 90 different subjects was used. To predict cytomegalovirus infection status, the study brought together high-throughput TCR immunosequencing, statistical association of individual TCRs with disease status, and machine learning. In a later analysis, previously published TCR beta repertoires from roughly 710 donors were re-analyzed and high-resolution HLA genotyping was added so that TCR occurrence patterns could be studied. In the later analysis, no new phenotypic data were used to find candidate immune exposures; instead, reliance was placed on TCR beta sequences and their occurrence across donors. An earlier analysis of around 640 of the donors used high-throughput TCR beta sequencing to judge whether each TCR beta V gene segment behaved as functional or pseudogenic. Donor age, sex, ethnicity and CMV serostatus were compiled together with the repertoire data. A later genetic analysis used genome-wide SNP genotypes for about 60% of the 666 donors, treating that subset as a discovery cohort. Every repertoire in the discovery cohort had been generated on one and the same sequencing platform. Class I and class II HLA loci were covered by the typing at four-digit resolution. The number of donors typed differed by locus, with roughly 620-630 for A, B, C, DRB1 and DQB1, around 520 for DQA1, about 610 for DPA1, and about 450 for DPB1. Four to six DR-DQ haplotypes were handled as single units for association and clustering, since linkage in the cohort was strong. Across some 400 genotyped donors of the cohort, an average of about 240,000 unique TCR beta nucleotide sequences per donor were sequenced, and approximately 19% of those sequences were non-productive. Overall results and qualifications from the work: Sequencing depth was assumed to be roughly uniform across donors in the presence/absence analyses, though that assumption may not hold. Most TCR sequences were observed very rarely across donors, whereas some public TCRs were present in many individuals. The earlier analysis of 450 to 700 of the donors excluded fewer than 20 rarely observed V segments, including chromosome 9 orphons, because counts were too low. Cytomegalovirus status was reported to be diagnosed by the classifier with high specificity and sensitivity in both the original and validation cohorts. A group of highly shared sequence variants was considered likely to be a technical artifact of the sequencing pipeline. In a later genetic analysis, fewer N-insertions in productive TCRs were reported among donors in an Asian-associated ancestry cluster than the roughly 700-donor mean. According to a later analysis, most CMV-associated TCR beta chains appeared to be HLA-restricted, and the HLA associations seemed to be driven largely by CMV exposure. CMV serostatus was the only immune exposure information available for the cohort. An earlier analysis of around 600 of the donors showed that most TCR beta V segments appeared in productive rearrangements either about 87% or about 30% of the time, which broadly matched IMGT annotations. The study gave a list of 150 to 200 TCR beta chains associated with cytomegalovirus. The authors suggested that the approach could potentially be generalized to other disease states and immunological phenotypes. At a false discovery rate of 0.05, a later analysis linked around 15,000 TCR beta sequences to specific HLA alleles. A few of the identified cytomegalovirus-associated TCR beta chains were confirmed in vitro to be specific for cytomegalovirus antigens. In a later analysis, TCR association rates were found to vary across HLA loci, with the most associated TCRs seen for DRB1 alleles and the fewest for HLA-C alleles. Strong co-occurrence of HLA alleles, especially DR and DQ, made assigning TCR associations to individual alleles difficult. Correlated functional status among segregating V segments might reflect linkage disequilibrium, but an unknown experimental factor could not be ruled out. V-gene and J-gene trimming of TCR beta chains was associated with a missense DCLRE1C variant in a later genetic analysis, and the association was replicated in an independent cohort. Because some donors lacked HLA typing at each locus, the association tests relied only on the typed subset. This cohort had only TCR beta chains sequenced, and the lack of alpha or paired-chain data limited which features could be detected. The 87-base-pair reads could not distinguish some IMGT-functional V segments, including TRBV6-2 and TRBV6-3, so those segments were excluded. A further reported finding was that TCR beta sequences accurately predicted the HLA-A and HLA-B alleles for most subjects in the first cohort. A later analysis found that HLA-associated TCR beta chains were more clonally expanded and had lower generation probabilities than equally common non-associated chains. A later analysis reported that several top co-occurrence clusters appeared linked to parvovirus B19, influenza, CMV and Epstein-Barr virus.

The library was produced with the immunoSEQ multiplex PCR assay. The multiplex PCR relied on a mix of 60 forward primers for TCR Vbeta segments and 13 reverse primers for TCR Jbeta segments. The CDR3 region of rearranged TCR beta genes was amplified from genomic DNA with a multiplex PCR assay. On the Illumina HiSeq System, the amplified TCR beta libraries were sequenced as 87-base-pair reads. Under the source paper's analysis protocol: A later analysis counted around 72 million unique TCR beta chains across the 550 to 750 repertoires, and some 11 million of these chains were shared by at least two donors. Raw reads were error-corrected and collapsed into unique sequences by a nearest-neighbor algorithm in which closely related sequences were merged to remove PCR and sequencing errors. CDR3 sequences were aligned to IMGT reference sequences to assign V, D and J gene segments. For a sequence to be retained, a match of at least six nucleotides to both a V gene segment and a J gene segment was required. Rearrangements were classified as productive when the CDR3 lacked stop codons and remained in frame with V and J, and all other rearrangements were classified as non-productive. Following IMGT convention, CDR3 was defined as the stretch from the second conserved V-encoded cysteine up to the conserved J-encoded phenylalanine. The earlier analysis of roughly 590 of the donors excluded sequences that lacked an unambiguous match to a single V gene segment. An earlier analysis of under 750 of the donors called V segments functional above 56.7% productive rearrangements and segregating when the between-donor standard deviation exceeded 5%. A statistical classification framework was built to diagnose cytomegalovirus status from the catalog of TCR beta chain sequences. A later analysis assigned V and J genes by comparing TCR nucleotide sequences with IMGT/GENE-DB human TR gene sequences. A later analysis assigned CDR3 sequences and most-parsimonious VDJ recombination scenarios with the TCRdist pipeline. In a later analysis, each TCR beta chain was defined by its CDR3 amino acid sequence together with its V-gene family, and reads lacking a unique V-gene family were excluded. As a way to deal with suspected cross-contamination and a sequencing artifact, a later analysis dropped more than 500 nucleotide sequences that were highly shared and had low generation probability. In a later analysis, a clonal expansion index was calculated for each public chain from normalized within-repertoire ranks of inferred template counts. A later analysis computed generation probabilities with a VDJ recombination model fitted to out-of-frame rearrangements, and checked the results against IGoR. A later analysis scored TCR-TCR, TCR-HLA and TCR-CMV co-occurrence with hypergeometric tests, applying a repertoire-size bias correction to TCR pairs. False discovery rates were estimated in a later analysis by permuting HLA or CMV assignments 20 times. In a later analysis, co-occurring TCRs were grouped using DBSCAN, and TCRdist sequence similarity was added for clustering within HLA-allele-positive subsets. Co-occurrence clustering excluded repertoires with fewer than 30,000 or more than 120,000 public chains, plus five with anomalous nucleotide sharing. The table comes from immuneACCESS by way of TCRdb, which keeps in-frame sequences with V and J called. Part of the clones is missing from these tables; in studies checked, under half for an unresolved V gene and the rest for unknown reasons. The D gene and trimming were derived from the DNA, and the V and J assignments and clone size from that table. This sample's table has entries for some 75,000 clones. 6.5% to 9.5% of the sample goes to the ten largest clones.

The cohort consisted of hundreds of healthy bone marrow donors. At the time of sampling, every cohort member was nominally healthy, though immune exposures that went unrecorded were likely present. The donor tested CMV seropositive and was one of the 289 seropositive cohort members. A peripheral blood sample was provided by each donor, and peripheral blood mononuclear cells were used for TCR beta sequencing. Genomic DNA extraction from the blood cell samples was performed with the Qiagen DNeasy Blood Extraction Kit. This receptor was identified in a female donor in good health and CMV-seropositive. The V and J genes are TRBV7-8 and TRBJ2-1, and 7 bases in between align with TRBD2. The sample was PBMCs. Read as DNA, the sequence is TGTGCCAGCAGCCGCAGCGGGGCTTACAATGAGCAGTTCTTC. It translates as CASSRSGAYNEQFF.